Presented here are 26 T cell receptor beta chains from one specimen sequenced in a study of blood T cell repertoires in COVID-19. TCRdb's table, derived via immunoSEQ multiplex PCR, lists solely in-frame clones and lacks some. Of around 270,000 clones in the sample, roughly 89% are singletons; the top ten hold roughly 4.8%. Specimen: peripheral blood. The source of these receptors is a man aged 35 to 55 with acute or convalescent COVID-19.

This rearrangement joins TRBV12-5 to TRBJ1-1; D might be TRBD1 (5 bases). The CDR3 spans 16 residues. Per the germline V gene, CDR1 is LGHNT and CDR2 is FRNRAP. Trimming took off 4 bases at V and 8 bases at J, with 23 bases between the two ends. The CDR3 nucleotides read TGTGCTAGTGGTTCGTACAGGCTTTCCACGGTTTGGGAAGCTTTCTTT. Protein: CASGSYRLSTVWEAFF.

The CDR3 coding sequence is TGTGCCAGCAGTAACAGGAATAGCAATCAGCCCCAGCATTTT. Residues: CASSNRNSNQPQHF. The gene calls are TRBV28 and TRBJ1-5, with D tentatively TRBD1 (5 bases). V lost 5 bases to trimming and J lost 0 bases, with 8 bases between them. The CDR3 extends over 14 amino acids. The germline V gene encodes CDR1 MDHEN and CDR2 SYDVKM.

The chain joins TRBV12-5 to TRBJ2-7; 7 bases are shared with TRBD1. Germline assignment: CDR1 LGHNT and CDR2 FRNRAP. The V and J ends lost 6 bases and 5 bases, in that order; junction bases with no gene match: 7. The CDR3 extends over 13 amino acids. In nucleotides, the CDR3 is TGTGCTAGTGGAGAGACAGGGAGCAACGAGCAGTACTTC. This sequence encodes CASGETGSNEQYF.

In this sample, this clone turned up a few times. J is TRBJ1-1 and V is TRBV30; possibly TRBD1 for D (5 bases). V was pared by 0 bases and J by 1 base, with 6 bases between. Germline-derived CDR1 and CDR2 are GTSNPN and SVGIG (reference sequence). The length of the CDR3 is 13 residues. The CDR3 region has the DNA TGTGCCTGGAGTGTACAGGAGAACACTGAAGCTTTCTTT. As protein: CAWSVQENTEAFF.

The chain couples TRBV3-1 (or the pseudogene TRBV3-2) to TRBJ1-2; D is undetermined. Germline CDR1 LGHDT, CDR2 YNNKEL (reference sequence). Trimming pared 1 base from V and 8 bases from J, leaving 11 bases between. This CDR3 has 13 amino acids. CDR3 bases: TGTGCCAGCAGCCAAGGGTCGGAGGTCGGCTACACCTTC. The encoded protein is CASSQGSEVGYTF.

The gene calls are TRBV5-8 and TRBJ2-2; 7 bases are shared with TRBD1. Trimming took 0 bases from V and 5 from J; bases not matched to a gene: 4. This CDR3 is 15 amino acids long. Per the germline V gene, CDR1 is SGHTS and CDR2 is YDEGEE. The CDR3 DNA sequence: TGTGCCAGCAGCTTGGGGACAGGAAATACCGGGGAGCTGTTTTTT. Translated: CASSLGTGNTGELFF.

This chain links TRBV5-4 with TRBJ2-7; D might be TRBD2 (5 bases). V was trimmed by 4 bases and J by 5 bases, leaving 13 bases between them. The length of the CDR3 is 13 residues. Looked up from germline, CDR1 is SGHNT and CDR2 is YYREEE (reference sequence). The CDR3 spells CASSPRGADEQYF. The CDR3, as DNA: TGTGCCAGCAGCCCTCGGGGAGCCGACGAGCAGTACTTC.

The chain links TRBV6-5 to TRBJ2-3; weak D call: TRBD1 (6 bases). V lost 0 bases to trimming and J lost 7 bases, with 11 bases between them. The CDR3 is 14 amino acids. In germline, CDR1 is MNHEY, CDR2 SVGAGI. CDR3 nucleotides: TGTGCCAGCAGTTACTCGGCAGGGGCCAATACGCAGTATTTT. Translated, it gives CASSYSAGANTQYF.

The genes are TRBV15 and TRBJ1-5; tentatively, D is TRBD1 (5 bases). The CDR3 has 17 amino acids. With 0 bases removed from V and 4 bases from J, the gap between germline ends came to 16 bases. CDR1 and CDR2 (germline): LNHNV, YYDKDF (reference sequence). CDR3 sequence reads: CATSRDAGKGINQPQHF. Here the CDR3 DNA reads TGTGCCACCAGCAGAGACGCAGGGAAGGGGATTAATCAGCCCCAGCATTTT.

V and J are TRBV3-1 (or the pseudogene TRBV3-2) and TRBJ2-4; weak D call: TRBD2 (7 bases). The length of the CDR3 is 13 residues. Trimming pared 2 bases from V and 8 bases from J, leaving 10 bases between. Germline V gene lookup returns CDR1 LGHDT and CDR2 YNNKEL (reference sequence). The CDR3 coding sequence is TGTGCCAGCAGCCAACAGGGGAGGGACATTCAGTACTTC. It yields the protein CASSQQGRDIQYF.

The rearrangement uses TRBV14 and TRBJ1-1; no definite D call. V lost 8 bases, J lost 4 bases, and 14 bases lay in between. The germline V gene encodes CDR1 SGHDN and CDR2 FVKESK. This CDR3 is built from 13 residues. The DNA for the CDR3 is TGTGCCAGCGGAGAGGATTTTAGCACTGAAGCTTTCTTT. Protein sequence: CASGEDFSTEAFF.

This clone was detected only a few times. V is TRBV6-2 or TRBV6-3 and J is TRBJ1-6; tentatively, D is TRBD1 (6 bases). Germline V gene data show CDR1 as MNHEY and CDR2 as SVGEGT. The CDR3 covers 12 residues. Trimming removed 5 bases at V and 10 bases at J, with 9 bases between. CDR3 in amino acids: CASSTGSSPLHF. In DNA form, the CDR3 reads TGTGCCAGCAGTACAGGGAGCTCACCCCTCCACTTT.

V gene TRBV6-2 or TRBV6-3 combines with J gene TRBJ2-7; 11 bases are a match to TRBD2. Germline loops: CDR1 MNHEY, CDR2 SVGEGT. The CDR3 contains 18 residues. With 0 bases clipped from V and 6 bases from J, the junction kept 13 bases outside the gene matches. The CDR3 loop is CASSYSTSGASGWSEQYF. CDR3 DNA sequence: TGTGCCAGCAGTTACTCGACTAGCGGGGCTTCCGGTTGGAGCGAGCAGTACTTC.

This chain uses TRBV30 with TRBJ2-3, with D unresolved. This CDR3 is 14 amino acids long. Germline V gene sequence: CDR1 GTSNPN, CDR2 SVGIG (reference sequence). V lost 0 bases and J lost 0, with 7 bases in between. CDR3 nucleotide sequence: TGTGCCTGGAGTGTTGGCACCAGCACAGATACGCAGTATTTT. It translates to CAWSVGTSTDTQYF.

This clone was counted ten times or more. The chain couples TRBV5-6 to TRBJ1-2; 7 bases agree with TRBD1. The V gene end was trimmed by 3 bases and the J gene end by 2 bases; junction bases not matched to a gene: 13. The CDR3 sequence is 17 residues long. Germline CDR1 SGHDT, CDR2 YYEEEE. CDR3 sequence (DNA): TGTGCCAGCAGCTCCATCAATGCCAGACAGGGCAACTATGGCTACACCTTC. Amino acid sequence: CASSSINARQGNYGYTF. Full variable domain (rest looked up from reference TRBV5-6 and TRBJ1-2): DAGVTQSPTHLIKTRGQQVTLRCSPKSGHDTVSWYQQALGQGPQFIFQYYEEEERQRGNFPDRFSGHQFPNYSSELNVNALLLGDSALYLCASSSINARQGNYGYTFGSGTRLTVV.

The CDR3 sequence is CASSPEIYNEQFF. The CDR3, as DNA: TGTGCCAGCAGCCCGGAGATTTACAATGAGCAGTTCTTC. The chain has TRBV7-6 and TRBJ2-1; no clear D. CDR1 and CDR2 (germline): SGHVS, FNYEAQ. V lost 5 bases and J lost 4, with 9 bases in between. The CDR3 extends over 13 amino acids.

J is TRBJ1-6 and V is TRBV11-2, with unresolved D. This CDR3 comprises 16 residues. CDR1 is SGHAT and CDR2 is FQNNGV in the germline V gene. The V gene lost 5 bases and the J gene lost 7 bases, with 18 bases spanning the gap. The CDR3 bases are TGTGCCAGCAGCCCCCTTGTGGGGAGTTCGAATTCACCCCTCCACTTT. This sequence encodes CASSPLVGSSNSPLHF.

J is TRBJ2-7 and V is TRBV12-3 or TRBV12-4; possibly TRBD2 for D (6 bases). Trimming removed 4 bases at V and 4 bases at J, with 8 bases between. This CDR3 comprises 12 residues. The CDR3 sequence is CASSWAGYEQYF. CDR3 DNA: TGTGCCAGCAGTTGGGCGGGGTACGAGCAGTACTTC.

The rearrangement uses TRBV24-1 and TRBJ1-5; TRBD1 matches 9 bases. The CDR3 spans 20 residues. CDR1 is KGHDR and CDR2 is SFDVKD in the germline V gene. The V and J ends lost 1 base and 5 bases, in that order; junction bases with no gene match: 17. CDR3 DNA sequence: TGTGCCACCAGTGATTTTGGACAGGGGATCTCAACAGGTCCCTATCAGCCCCAGCATTTT. Protein: CATSDFGQGISTGPYQPQHF.

This chain joins TRBV19 and TRBJ2-1, with a tentative D call TRBD2 (5 bases). From germline, CDR1 is LNHDA and CDR2 SQIVND (reference sequence). This CDR3 region has 15 residues. The V end was cut by 5 bases, the J end by 6 bases, with 17 bases between. The CDR3 DNA is TGTGCCAGTAGTCCCCAAGACCTCGGGGTCAATGAGCAGTTCTTC. This codes for CASSPQDLGVNEQFF.

The V and J genes are TRBV5-1 and TRBJ1-6, with 7 bases aligning to TRBD1. CDR3 length: 16 residues. With 4 bases clipped from V and 2 bases from J, the junction kept 6 bases outside the gene matches. Germline CDR1 SGHRS, CDR2 YFSETQ. Here the CDR3 DNA reads TGCGCCAGCAGCCCCGGTGGACAGGCCTATAATTCACCCCTCCACTTT. It encodes CASSPGGQAYNSPLHF.

This chain uses TRBV6-5 with TRBJ1-1; weak D call: TRBD1 (5 bases). The germline CDR1 and CDR2 sequences are MNHEY and SVGAGI. The CDR3 runs to 13 residues. Trimming stripped 6 bases from V and 6 bases from J, with 14 bases between. CDR3 nucleotide sequence: TGTGCCAGCAGGGCACAGGATTGGGCTGAAGCTTTCTTT. Translation gives CASRAQDWAEAFF.

The chain uses TRBV5-4 and TRBJ1-2; tentative D call: TRBD1 (6 bases). The CDR3 loop spans 13 amino acids. Germline-derived CDR1 and CDR2 are SGHNT and YYREEE (reference sequence). V lost 2 bases and J lost 8, with 13 bases in between. The CDR3 here is CASSLGQGRGYTF. CDR3 nucleotide sequence: TGTGCCAGCAGCTTAGGGCAGGGGCGCGGCTACACCTTC.

J is TRBJ1-1 and V is TRBV5-8; 9 bases match TRBD1. CDR1 is SGHTS, CDR2 YDEGEE, per germline. V gave up 3 bases and J gave up 4 bases; unmatched junction bases: 7. This CDR3 is built from 15 residues. The CDR3 sequence is CASSSLGTGSTEAFF. DNA for the CDR3: TGTGCCAGCAGCTCGTTGGGGACAGGGAGCACTGAAGCTTTCTTT.

The rearrangement links TRBV12-3 or TRBV12-4 to TRBJ2-2; tentatively, D is TRBD1 (5 bases). The length of the CDR3 is 13 residues. Trimming removed 8 bases at V and 6 bases at J, with 13 bases between. CDR3 sequence: CASGRVGAGELFF. The DNA of the CDR3 is TGTGCCAGCGGCAGGGTCGGCGCCGGGGAGCTGTTTTTT.

This chain links TRBV6-5 with TRBJ1-5, with D possibly TRBD1 on 6 matching bases. This CDR3 region has 15 residues. Germline CDR1 MNHEY, CDR2 SVGAGI. The V end lost 6 bases, the J end lost 4 bases, and 16 bases lay between the germline ends. DNA of the CDR3: TGTGCCAGCAGCATGAAACAGGGTTCTAATCAGCCCCAGCATTTT. Protein sequence: CASSMKQGSNQPQHF.